Each of the 11 T cell receptor beta chains below was sequenced from the same sample in a study of human T cells and chemical hapten exposure. TCRdb independently ran MiXCR on the RACE reads; one entry per CDR3 protein. The top ten clones hold 9.5% to 10% of a sample with roughly 56,000 distinct CDR3 sequences, approximately 9.6% of them seen once. The time point is: pre-sensitization, week 0. Sample treatment: therapeutic diphenylcyclopropenone sensitization with weekly scalp DPC. The study extracted total RNA from unfractionated whole blood. The sample in question was whole blood, obtained in connection with sensitization to the hapten diphenylcyclopropenone (DPC). All receptors derive from a woman under 40 with alopecia areata. Some clones in this sample may be carry-over from other donors' samples.

The table lists this clonotype with many counts. The V call is TRBV12-3 or TRBV12-4, the J call TRBJ2-1, with TRBD2 matching over 14 bases. The CDR3 runs 15 residues. The ends lost 7 bases at V and 8 bases at J; junction bases unmatched: 7. This CDR3 is CASTLTSGGADEQFF. CDR3 nucleotide sequence: TGTGCCAGCACCCTGACTAGCGGGGGGGCCGATGAGCAGTTCTTC.

Only a few counts were recorded for this clonotype. The chain combines TRBV2 with TRBJ1-1; the match to TRBD1 covers 10 bases. Germline assignment: CDR1 SNHLY and CDR2 FYNNEI. The CDR3 has 14 residues. V lost 5 bases to trimming and J lost 4 bases; unmatched junction nucleotides: 4. The CDR3 sequence is CASSWTGGGTEAFF. CDR3 nucleotide sequence: TGTGCCAGCAGTTGGACAGGGGGAGGCACTGAAGCTTTCTTT.

There are a few counts of this clonotype. The DNA for the CDR3 is TGTGCCAGCAGCCGAGACAGGGCAAACACCGGGGAGCTGTTTTTT. This encodes CASSRDRANTGELFF. The chain recombines TRBV11-2 with TRBJ2-2; 7 nucleotides match TRBD1. Germline V gives CDR1 SGHAT, CDR2 FQNNGV. With 5 bases clipped from V and 2 bases from J, the junction kept 5 bases outside the gene matches. CDR3 length equals 15 residues. The variable domain in full, with the rest retrieved from reference TRBV11-2 and TRBJ2-2, is EAGVAQSPRYKIIEKRQSVAFWCNPISGHATLYWYQQILGQGPKLLIQFQNNGVVDDSQLPKDRFSAERLKGVDSTLKIQPAKLEDSAVYLCASSRDRANTGELFFGEGSRLTVL.

This clonotype was counted at least ten times. The chain is built from TRBV13 and TRBJ1-6, with 11 nucleotides matching TRBD1. J was trimmed by 6 bases and V by 9 bases; bases with no gene match: 7. The germline V gene encodes CDR1 PRHDT and CDR2 FYEKMQ (reference sequence). The CDR3 consists of 15 residues. CDR3 in DNA: TGTGCCAGTCGTCTGGGACAGGGGGTTAATTCACCCCTCCACTTT. This encodes CASRLGQGVNSPLHF.

J is TRBJ2-7 and V is TRBV28; D is undetermined. The CDR3 sequence is 14 residues long. The germline V and J ends were trimmed by 3 bases and 2 bases, with 11 bases remaining between them. Germline lookup yields CDR1 MDHEN and CDR2 SYDVKM. CDR3 protein: CASSFRTLPYEQYF. The CDR3 nucleotides read TGTGCCAGCAGTTTTCGTACGCTCCCCTACGAGCAGTACTTC.

This clonotype was detected ten times or more. Given a much more abundant clone one base away, this may be a read error. The genes are TRBV20-1 and TRBJ1-2, with D possibly matching TRBD1 (5 bases). Germline CDR1 and CDR2: DFQATT and SNEGSKA (reference sequence). CDR3 length: 12 residues. CDR3 sequence reads: CSASPQGYGYNF. CDR3 nucleotides: TGCAGTGCTAGTCCGCAGGGTTATGGCTACAACTTC.

The chain couples TRBV6-6 to TRBJ1-5; D is unclear. In germline, CDR1 is MNHNY, CDR2 SVGAGI (reference sequence). CDR3 length: 13 residues. V was shortened by 5 bases and J by 5 bases, with 10 bases between the two germline ends. In DNA form, the CDR3 reads TGTGCCAGCAGTGGTAGCACCTATCAGCCCCAGCATTTT. It specifies CASSGSTYQPQHF.

In this sample, this clonotype turned up many times. The chain joins TRBV20-1 to TRBJ2-7; no reliable D call. Between the trimmed V and J ends, which lost 0 bases and 3 bases, there was a span of 15 bases. Looked up from germline, CDR1 is DFQATT and CDR2 is SNEGSKA (reference sequence). The CDR3 runs to 15 residues. CDR3: CSARDPRSSDYEQYF. CDR3 nucleotide sequence: TGCAGTGCTAGAGATCCAAGGTCCTCGGACTACGAGCAGTACTTC.

With respect to this clonotype: One end of the junction is discordant with germline, which a read error may explain. The chain couples TRBV30 to TRBJ2-6; TRBD1 agrees at 8 bases. Looked up from germline, CDR1 is GTSNPN and CDR2 is SVGIG (reference sequence). The CDR3 is made up of 16 amino acids. The CDR3 sequence: CACYPGQDSGANVLAF. CDR3 nucleotides: TGTGCCTGTTATCCGGGACAGGACTCTGGGGCCAACGTCCTGGCTTTC.

The rearrangement links TRBV4-2 to TRBJ1-1; D is undetermined. Per the germline V gene, CDR1 is LGHNA and CDR2 is YNFKEQ. The CDR3 extends over 13 amino acids. V lost 8 bases and J lost 1, with 11 bases in between. CDR3 nucleotides: TGTGCCAGCCGATTACGGGGGAACACTGAAGCTTTCTTT. Its translation is CASRLRGNTEAFF.

This chain connects TRBV7-9 to TRBJ2-7; weak D call: TRBD2 (5 bases). CDR1 and CDR2 (germline): SEHNR, FQNEAQ (reference sequence). V lost 5 bases and J lost 3, with 20 bases in between. The CDR3 runs to 16 residues. In nucleotides, the CDR3 is TGTGCCAGCAGCCGACTCGGACGGACTCTAAACTACGAGCAGTACTTC. This codes for CASSRLGRTLNYEQYF.